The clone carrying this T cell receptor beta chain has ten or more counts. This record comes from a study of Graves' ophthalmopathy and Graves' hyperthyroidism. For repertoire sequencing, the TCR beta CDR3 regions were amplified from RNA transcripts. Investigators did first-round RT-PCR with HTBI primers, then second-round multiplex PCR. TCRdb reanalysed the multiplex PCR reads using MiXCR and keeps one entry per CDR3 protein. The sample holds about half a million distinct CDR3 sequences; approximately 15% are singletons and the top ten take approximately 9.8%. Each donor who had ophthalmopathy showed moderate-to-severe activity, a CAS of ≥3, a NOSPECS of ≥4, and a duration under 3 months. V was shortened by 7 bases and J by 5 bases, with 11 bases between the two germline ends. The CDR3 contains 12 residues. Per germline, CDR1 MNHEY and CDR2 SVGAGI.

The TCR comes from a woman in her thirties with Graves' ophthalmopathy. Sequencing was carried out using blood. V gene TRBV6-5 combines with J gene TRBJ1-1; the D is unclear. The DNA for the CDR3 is TGTGCCAGCACCCAGGAGGGAACTGAAGCTTTCTTT. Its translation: CASTQEGTEAFF.